This record concerns one TCR beta chain sequence. Its matching antigen is unknown. CDR1 is SGDLS and CDR2 is YYNGEE in the germline V gene. This CDR3 comprises 13 residues. Between the trimmed V and J ends, which lost 0 bases and 7 bases, there was a span of 10 bases. The data stem from a study of T cells in Graves' hyperthyroidism and ophthalmopathy. Overall study: At the time of initial diagnosis and before any treatment, peripheral blood was collected.

General study findings and limits: It was a median around 6 months before onset that the model predicted ophthalmopathy.

TCR beta CDR3 regions were amplified from RNA transcripts. With the HTBI primer set, the TCR CDR3 went through a first round of RT-PCR. TCRdb re-analysed the multiplex PCR reads in MiXCR, keeping a single row per CDR3 protein. The data hold about 480,000 distinct CDR3 sequences, with roughly 22% observed a single time. Sequencing was performed on blood. This receptor was obtained from an older woman with Graves' ophthalmopathy. The gene calls are TRBV9 and TRBJ1-2; D is undetermined. The CDR3 DNA sequence: TGTGCCAGCAGCGTAGCGGGTCCCGGTGGCTACACCTTC. It specifies CASSVAGPGGYTF.